What follows describes a single T cell receptor (beta chain). This sample stems from a study of human thymus T cells. This CDR3 region has 14 residues. CDR1 is MGHDK, CDR2 SYGVNS, per germline. The V and J ends lost 7 bases and 5 bases, in that order; junction bases with no gene match: 7. Surgeons resected thymus tissue during corrective heart surgery. Healthy Finnish infants undergoing corrective surgery for congenital heart defects provided the donor material. The table came from immunoSEQ multiplex PCR; TCRdb's copy has only in-frame clones and leaves some out. The sample lists 60,000 to 75,000 clones, 95% occurring once.

This chain uses TRBV25-1 with TRBJ1-4, with 7 bases identical to TRBD1. This TCR was sampled from a girl in the first two years of life with a congenital heart defect but otherwise immunologically healthy. Sequenced: thymus tissue. In DNA form, the CDR3 reads TGTGCCAGCAACCAACCGGGACAGAATGAAAAACTGTTTTTT. Its translation is CASNQPGQNEKLFF.